This record covers a single T cell receptor beta chain. Its antigen is unidentified. V was clipped by 1 base and J by 5 bases, with 15 bases between them. Germline V gene data show CDR1 as MGHRA and CDR2 as YSYEKL. This CDR3 has 16 residues. This sample is part of a study of T cells in Graves' hyperthyroidism and ophthalmopathy. Study-wide results and limits: A model of 13 V-J features distinguished ophthalmopathy from stable hyperthyroidism.

RNA transcripts were the template for amplifying TCR beta CDR3 regions. The study used the HTBI primer set for a first-round RT-PCR of the TCR CDR3. Each CDR3 protein gets one entry after TCRdb re-called the multiplex PCR reads with MiXCR. The sample contains under 800,000 distinct CDR3 sequences, around 15% of which appear only once. If no ophthalmopathy progression occurred within 18 months, Graves' hyperthyroidism was stable. Hyperthyroidism in the patients, aged 18 to 65, was newly diagnosed and under 2 months in duration. Diagnostic assessment was based on clinical symptoms, serum thyroxine and TRAb, thyroid ultrasound and orbital computed tomography.

The specimen was blood. The source is a woman under 30 with Graves' hyperthyroidism. The chain combines TRBV4-1 with TRBJ2-1, with D tentatively TRBD2 (7 bases). CDR3 sequence (DNA): TGCGCCAGCAGCCAAGGCTGGGGGGGCGTCGACAATGAGCAGTTCTTC. Its protein is CASSQGWGGVDNEQFF.